The clone carrying this TCR beta chain was seen more than once but under ten times. The target antigen is unknown. CDR1 is LNHDA and CDR2 is SQIVND in the germline V gene (reference sequence). J lost 8 bases, V lost 5 bases, and 5 bases had no gene match. The length of the CDR3 is 12 residues. Time point given: longitudinal time-point 2. These data come from a study of neurological immune-mediated disorders. Whole-study findings and limits: A possible signature was seen in one related-CDR3 cluster, into which phylogenetic grouping placed the repertoires of 18 of 34 multiple sclerosis patients.

A 10-nucleotide random UMI tagged transcripts in template-switch 5'RACE cDNA synthesis. TCRdb reprocessed the 5' RACE reads via MiXCR and lists one record per CDR3 protein. Among tens of thousands of distinct CDR3 sequences listed, 5% to 6.5% were seen once. This receptor was taken from a woman aged 55-70 years with multiple sclerosis. The specimen was PBMCs. The chain uses TRBV19 and TRBJ1-2; TRBD1 matches 7 bases. The CDR3 sequence is CASSPGQTGYTF. The DNA for the CDR3 is TGTGCCAGTAGTCCGGGACAGACGGGCTACACCTTC.